One and the same sample provided the 18 T cell receptor beta chains below, sequenced in a study of CD8 T cells in Susac syndrome (dated by TCRdb to the late 2010s). The library was built by means of the immunoSEQ multiplex PCR assay. RNA was extracted with the RNeasy kit and roughly 0.45 to 1 ug was reverse transcribed using random hexamers. TCRdb handled the public reads itself, with Q25 trimming in fastp and clone calling in MiXCR, and kept productive beta chains. When rows share a CDR3 protein, they turn into one entry using the most common DNA and genes. This sample gives about 150,000 distinct CDR3 sequences in total; 94% of them show up just once. Roughly 0.21% of the sample goes to the ten largest clones. What was sequenced was CD8+ T cells from PBMCs. Every receptor here comes from a human donor with multiple sclerosis.

The V gene is TRBV6-1, the J gene TRBJ2-6; 12 nucleotides line up with TRBD2. CDR1 MNHNS and CDR2 SASEGT come from the germline V gene. V dropped 4 bases and J dropped 3; count of bases not matched to a gene: 4. This CDR3 comprises 17 residues. The CDR3 DNA reads as TGTGCCAGCAGTGTAGGACTAGCGGGGAGTGGGGCCAACGTCCTGACTTTC. This gives the protein CASSVGLAGSGANVLTF.

This chain connects TRBV7-8 to TRBJ2-1; weak D call: TRBD2 (5 bases). Trimming stripped 4 bases from V and 3 bases from J, with 7 bases between. The CDR3 covers 13 residues. In germline, CDR1 is SGHVS, CDR2 FQNEAQ. The CDR3: CASSSDFYNEQFF. CDR3 coding DNA: TGTGCCAGCAGCTCGGACTTCTACAATGAGCAGTTCTTC.

The chain combines TRBV30 with TRBJ1-2, with TRBD1 matching over 7 bases. CDR1 is GTSNPN, CDR2 SVGIG, per germline (reference sequence). J lost 8 bases, V lost 3 bases, and 6 bases had no gene match. There are 12 residues in the CDR3. CDR3 DNA: TGTGCCTGGAGCTTGACAGGGTCGGGCTACACCTTC. Protein: CAWSLTGSGYTF.

The chain joins TRBV20-1 to TRBJ1-5, with D possibly matching TRBD1 (6 bases). Germline V gives CDR1 DFQATT, CDR2 SNEGSKA (reference sequence). The length of the CDR3 is 15 residues. Trimming took off 5 bases at V and 0 bases at J, with 14 bases between the two ends. The CDR3 here is CSARHRADSNQPQHF. CDR3 sequence (DNA): TGCAGTGCTCGCCACAGGGCCGATAGCAATCAGCCCCAGCATTTT.

The CDR3, as DNA: TGTGCCAGCAGACTCGATCACGGACAGGGGGCGATCTATGGCTACACCTTC. This translates into CASRLDHGQGAIYGYTF. This rearrangement joins TRBV28 to TRBJ1-2, with 11 bases identical to TRBD1. This CDR3 is 17 amino acids long. CDR1 MDHEN and CDR2 SYDVKM come from the germline V gene. The junction had 13 bases not matched to a gene; V was cut back by 6 bases and J by 4 bases.

The chain has TRBV29-1 and TRBJ2-1, with a possible D match to TRBD1 (6 bases). Between the trimmed V and J ends, which lost 1 base and 6 bases, there was a span of 13 bases. Germline-derived CDR1 and CDR2 are SQVTM and ANQGSEA. The CDR3 runs to 14 residues. The CDR3 DNA reads as TGCAGCGTTGAAGCAGGGGAATGGGTCAATGAGCAGTTCTTC. Its translation is CSVEAGEWVNEQFF.

The V gene is TRBV14, the J gene TRBJ1-1; D ambiguous. There are 13 residues in the CDR3. In germline, CDR1 is SGHDN, CDR2 FVKESK. Trimming took off 4 bases at V and 5 bases at J, with 11 bases between the two ends. CDR3 residues: CASSRGRKTEAFF. In DNA form, the CDR3 reads TGTGCCAGCAGCCGGGGTAGGAAGACTGAAGCTTTCTTT.

CDR3 loop: CASSQSPGLRNTGELFF. CDR3 DNA: TGTGCCAGCAGCCAATCGCCGGGATTACGGAACACCGGGGAGCTGTTTTTT. This chain uses TRBV3-1 with TRBJ2-2; D perhaps matches TRBD2 (5 bases). This CDR3 has 17 residues. The germline V gene encodes CDR1 LGHDT and CDR2 YNNKEL (reference sequence). Trimming stripped 2 bases from V and 1 base from J, with 14 bases between.

This clonotype was counted once. The V call is TRBV9, the J call TRBJ1-6; no reliable D call. This CDR3 spans 15 amino acids. V was cut by 0 bases and J by 2 bases, with 6 bases left in between. From germline, CDR1 is SGDLS and CDR2 YYNGEE. The CDR3 region has the DNA TGTGCCAGCAGCGTAGACAACGCCTATAATTCACCCCTCCACTTT. Encoded protein: CASSVDNAYNSPLHF.

This chain joins TRBV19 and TRBJ1-5; the D is unclear. The ends were cut back, 8 bases at V and 4 bases at J, with 18 bases in the middle. Germline V gene lookup returns CDR1 LNHDA and CDR2 SQIVND (reference sequence). This CDR3 comprises 15 residues. The CDR3 nucleotides read TGTGCCAGTCCCACGGGGTTAGGACGTAATCAGCCCCAGCATTTT. Its protein product is CASPTGLGRNQPQHF.

The gene calls are TRBV3-1 and TRBJ2-1, with D possibly being TRBD1 (5 bases). Deletions cut 2 bases from V and 3 bases from J, with 8 bases between. The CDR3 length is 14 residues. Germline CDR1 LGHDT, CDR2 YNNKEL (reference sequence). DNA of the CDR3: TGTGCCAGCAGCCAACCCGACAGCTACAATGAGCAGTTCTTC. It is translated as CASSQPDSYNEQFF.

The chain employs TRBV13 and TRBJ2-7, with D uncertain. The CDR3 length is 14 residues. V lost 4 bases to trimming and J lost 3 bases, with 13 bases between them. Germline CDR1 is PRHDT and CDR2 is FYEKMQ (reference sequence). The CDR3 is CASSSWGSGYEQYF. CDR3 nucleotides: TGTGCCAGCAGCTCGTGGGGTTCCGGCTACGAGCAGTACTTC.

The sample holds one count of this clonotype. The V call is TRBV4-3, the J call TRBJ2-1, with TRBD1 matching 8 bases. The ends lost 0 bases at V and 4 bases at J; junction bases unmatched: 11. Germline CDR1 is LGHNA and CDR2 is YSLEER. The CDR3 loop spans 18 amino acids. The CDR3 DNA sequence: TGCGCCAGCAGCCAAGATCCCCCGGGACAGGTGGGATACAATGAGCAGTTCTTC. Its translation is CASSQDPPGQVGYNEQFF.

This clonotype was counted once. CDR3 sequence reads: CAWRPGGGDTQYF. CDR3 nucleotides: TGTGCCTGGAGGCCGGGAGGGGGAGATACGCAGTATTTT. This chain joins TRBV30 and TRBJ2-3; 8 nucleotides line up with TRBD2. Germline-derived CDR1 and CDR2 are GTSNPN and SVGIG (reference sequence). Losses at the gene ends were 3 bases for V and 5 bases for J; bases not matched to a gene: 4. The length of the CDR3 is 13 residues.

The chain couples TRBV15 to TRBJ2-5, with a weak D call TRBD1 (6 bases). The CDR3 loop spans 14 amino acids. Looked up from germline, CDR1 is LNHNV and CDR2 is YYDKDF (reference sequence). V gave up 1 base and J gave up 2 bases, with 8 bases separating them. CDR3 nucleotide sequence: TGTGCCACCAGCAGAGTGGGGGCTCAAGAGACCCAGTACTTC. Translated: CATSRVGAQETQYF.

This chain links TRBV18 with TRBJ2-7; TRBD1 aligns across 7 bases. The germline gives CDR1 KGHSH, CDR2 LQKENI. V lost 2 bases to trimming and J lost 3 bases; unmatched junction nucleotides: 13. The CDR3 spans 17 residues. CDR3 nucleotides: TGTGCCAGCTCACCAGCAACCGGGACAGAAAACGGCTACGAGCAGTACTTC. Amino acids: CASSPATGTENGYEQYF.

The gene calls are TRBV12-3 or TRBV12-4 and TRBJ2-4; D may correspond to TRBD1 or TRBD2 (6 bases each). There are 15 residues in the CDR3. V lost 6 bases, J lost 0 bases, and 12 bases lay in between. CDR3 amino acids: CASSLSGAAKNIQYF. The DNA for the CDR3 is TGTGCCAGCAGCCTCTCGGGGGCAGCCAAAAACATTCAGTACTTC.

The chain is built from TRBV4-3 and TRBJ2-3; D may be TRBD1 (6 bases). V was pared by 1 base and J by 5 bases, with 13 bases between. Germline V gene sequence: CDR1 LGHNA, CDR2 YSLEER. CDR3 length: 15 amino acids. The CDR3 bases are TGCGCCAGCAGCCAAGCTAGGATCAGGGGAGATACGCAGTATTTT. Encoded protein: CASSQARIRGDTQYF.